This TCR beta chain was profiled in a study of T cell repertoires in cytomegalovirus infection. TCRdb re-derived calls from the reads in MiXCR, one entry per CDR3 protein. This table has under 800,000 distinct CDR3 sequences, approximately 24% appearing once. The CDR3 runs 11 residues. Germline loops: CDR1 SQVTM, CDR2 ANQGSEA. V lost 5 bases and J lost 3, with 4 bases in between. The V and J genes are TRBV29-1 and TRBJ2-2, with D hard to call. The source of this sequence is a human donor in good health (CMV status not recorded). Some clones in this sample may be carry-over from other donors' samples. Sequenced: CD8+ T cells from PBMCs. CDR3 region: CSVMDTGELFF. CDR3 in DNA: TGCAGCGTTATGGACACCGGGGAGCTGTTTTTT.